The clone carrying this T cell receptor beta chain was observed at least ten times. Its target is not known. CDR3 length: 13 residues. Germline-derived CDR1 and CDR2 are MNHEY and SVGEGT. V lost 3 bases to trimming and J lost 5 bases, with 10 bases between them. This entry is derived from a study of T cells in Graves' hyperthyroidism and ophthalmopathy. Study-level results: The authors' 13 V-J model separated ophthalmopathy from stable hyperthyroidism.

The patients, who ranged from 18 to 65 in age, presented with newly diagnosed hyperthyroidism lasting under 2 months. On the basis of clinical symptoms, serum thyroxine and TRAb, thyroid ultrasound and orbital computed tomography, diagnoses were made. What was amplified from RNA transcripts were TCR beta CDR3 regions. Primed by the HTBI set, a first-round RT-PCR was run on the TCR CDR3. TCRdb reprocessed the multiplex PCR reads via MiXCR and lists one record per CDR3 protein. The table records over 250,000 distinct CDR3 sequences, less than 30% of them present only once. The chain uses TRBV6-2 or TRBV6-3 and TRBJ1-1; D is unresolved. The sequenced sample consisted of blood. This clonotype was sampled from a middle-aged man with Graves' hyperthyroidism that later progressed to Graves' ophthalmopathy. The CDR3 loop is CASSYEVGTEAFF. The CDR3 bases are TGTGCCAGCAGTTATGAAGTGGGGACTGAAGCTTTCTTT.